The 28 T cell receptor beta chains below come from one sample, sequenced in a study of T cell repertoires in ileal Crohn's disease. Time point in this sample: inflamed ileum from the surgical specimen. Here immunoSEQ multiplex PCR was the method, and the copy in TCRdb shows in-frame clones only, minus some. The data show around 3,000 clones, around 79% seen once. The sample taken for sequencing was ileal tissue. These receptors came from an adult with Crohn's disease.

This clone was counted between two and nine times. This chain connects TRBV6-4 to TRBJ2-3, with D perhaps matching TRBD1 (6 bases). Trimming left V 2 bases short and J 0 bases short, with 9 bases between. Per germline, CDR1 MRHNA and CDR2 SNTAGT. The CDR3 has 15 residues. The CDR3 sequence: CASSDGGGSTDTQYF. In nucleotides, the CDR3 is TGTGCCAGCAGTGACGGGGGCGGGAGCACAGATACGCAGTATTTT.

The chain has TRBV30 and TRBJ1-1; D not certain. Germline V CDR1 and CDR2: GTSNPN, SVGIG (reference sequence). Trimming stripped 5 bases from V and 1 base from J, with 11 bases between. This CDR3 is built from 13 residues. This chain's CDR3 is CAWVRRKNTEAFF. CDR3 in DNA: TGTGCCTGGGTGCGCCGTAAGAACACTGAAGCTTTCTTT.

This chain joins TRBV6-6 and TRBJ2-3; no firm D call. V was shortened by 2 bases and J by 5 bases, with 11 bases between the two germline ends. The CDR3 runs 14 residues. Germline V gene sequence: CDR1 MNHNY, CDR2 SVGAGI (reference sequence). Written as DNA, the CDR3 is TGTGCCAGCAGTTACCTGAAATGGGTAGATACGCAGTATTTT. Its protein is CASSYLKWVDTQYF.

This clone was found once. The J gene is TRBJ1-3, the V gene TRBV2, with 7 bases lining up with TRBD1. Germline V gives CDR1 SNHLY, CDR2 FYNNEI. This CDR3 region has 16 residues. The V segment lost 7 bases and the J segment 0 bases; nucleotides outside the gene matches: 9. The CDR3 loop is CASTQGQASSGNTIYF. The CDR3 DNA sequence: TGTGCCAGCACTCAAGGACAGGCGTCCTCTGGAAACACCATATATTTT.

The chain joins TRBV7-8 to TRBJ2-1; weak D call: TRBD1 (8 bases). CDR3 length: 17 residues. V lost 5 bases and J lost 4, with 21 bases in between. Looked up from germline, CDR1 is SGHVS and CDR2 is FQNEAQ. The CDR3 nucleotides read TGTGCCAGCAGCCCAGGGGGCGGCGGGAGTGCGTACAATGAGCAGTTCTTC. Protein sequence: CASSPGGGGSAYNEQFF.

The chain has TRBV15 and TRBJ2-5, with 10 bases fitting TRBD2. Germline V gives CDR1 LNHNV, CDR2 YYDKDF (reference sequence). There are 16 residues in the CDR3. Losses at the gene ends were 3 bases for V and 5 bases for J; bases not matched to a gene: 9. As DNA, the CDR3 is TGTGCCACCAGCAGGAGTTCTAGCGGGAGTAAGGAGACCCAGTACTTC. Amino acids: CATSRSSSGSKETQYF.

The chain uses TRBV6-6 and TRBJ1-1; TRBD1 matches 7 bases. This CDR3 has 12 residues. J was trimmed by 11 bases and V by 6 bases; bases with no gene match: 9. Germline values: CDR1 MNHNY, CDR2 SVGAGI (reference sequence). As DNA, the CDR3 is TGTGCCAGCAGCCTTACAGGGGATGGGGCTTTCTTT. Translated, it gives CASSLTGDGAFF.

This chain uses TRBV5-1 with TRBJ2-3, with TRBD2 as a possible D gene (5 bases). V lost 0 bases and J lost 0, with 8 bases in between. Germline V gene sequence: CDR1 SGHRS, CDR2 YFSETQ. This CDR3 spans 15 amino acids. The CDR3 reads CASSLGGYSTDTQYF. DNA for the CDR3: TGCGCCAGCAGCTTGGGAGGGTATAGCACAGATACGCAGTATTTT.

The gene calls are TRBV29-1 and TRBJ2-1, with TRBD2 matching over 7 bases. Germline loops: CDR1 SQVTM, CDR2 ANQGSEA. This CDR3 region has 15 residues. J lost 7 bases, V lost 1 base, and 10 bases had no gene match. CDR3 region: CSVEGTSGGINEQFF. The CDR3 DNA is TGCAGCGTTGAAGGGACCTCGGGAGGAATAAATGAGCAGTTCTTC.

The chain employs TRBV30 and TRBJ2-7; 9 nucleotides match TRBD1. The germline CDR1 and CDR2 sequences are GTSNPN and SVGIG (reference sequence). With 0 bases clipped from V and 2 bases from J, the junction kept 5 bases outside the gene matches. The CDR3 sequence is 15 residues long. Here the CDR3 reads CAWSVPDRGAYEQYF. CDR3 nucleotide sequence: TGTGCCTGGAGTGTACCCGACAGGGGGGCCTACGAGCAGTACTTC.

The chain links TRBV9 to TRBJ1-2; perhaps TRBD1 as D (5 bases). Germline CDR1 SGDLS, CDR2 YYNGEE. The V gene lost 2 bases and the J gene lost 6 bases, with 11 bases spanning the gap. The CDR3 has 13 residues. In DNA form, the CDR3 reads TGTGCCAGCAGCGTCAGGGTGTTAGATGGCTACACCTTC. Encoded protein: CASSVRVLDGYTF.

V is TRBV5-6 and J is TRBJ2-7; D gene ambiguous. Between the trimmed V and J ends, which lost 7 bases and 2 bases, there was a span of 13 bases. Germline lookup yields CDR1 SGHDT and CDR2 YYEEEE. This CDR3 has 13 residues. This chain's CDR3 is CASSLTATYEQYF. CDR3 DNA: TGTGCCAGCTCGTTGACGGCCACCTACGAGCAGTACTTC.

This chain joins TRBV27 and TRBJ2-7; D gene ambiguous. Germline values: CDR1 MNHEY, CDR2 SMNVEV (reference sequence). The V end lost 6 bases, the J end lost 7 bases, and 22 bases lay between the germline ends. This CDR3 comprises 15 residues. In DNA form, the CDR3 reads TGTGCCAGCAGGCTTTCTGGCCCCCTGGATGGAGAGCAGTACTTC. Its protein is CASRLSGPLDGEQYF.

Of note for this clone: Mismatch with germline at one junction end may stem from a read error. The chain couples TRBV14 to TRBJ1-1, with TRBD1 matching 8 bases. The CDR3 length is 13 residues. CDR1 is SGHDN and CDR2 is FVKESK in the germline V gene. In DNA form, the CDR3 reads TGTGCCAGCAGCCAGGCCAGGGGGCGAGGGTTTATCTTT. This sequence encodes CASSQARGRGFIF.

This clone came up once. Written as DNA, the CDR3 is TGTGCCAGCAGCTCGCAGGGGTGGCAGTACTTC. As protein: CASSSQGWQYF. The V and J genes are TRBV11-2 and TRBJ2-7; D possibly corresponds to TRBD1 (6 bases). Germline V gene sequence: CDR1 SGHAT, CDR2 FQNNGV. The CDR3 covers 11 residues. V lost 4 bases, J lost 9 bases, and 10 bases lay in between.

The genes are TRBV4-1 and TRBJ1-1; D gene ambiguous. With 1 base removed from V and 1 base from J, the gap between germline ends came to 7 bases. The germline CDR1 and CDR2 sequences are MGHRA and YSYEKL. The length of the CDR3 is 14 residues. Written as DNA, the CDR3 is TGCGCCAGCAGCCAAGCGGTGGGGAACACTGAAGCTTTCTTT. Residues: CASSQAVGNTEAFF.

The chain combines TRBV29-1 with TRBJ1-1; D not resolved. Trimming took off 5 bases at V and 0 bases at J, with 1 base between the two ends. Germline V CDR1 and CDR2: SQVTM, ANQGSEA. CDR3 length equals 10 residues. For the CDR3, the DNA is TGCAGCGTTATGAACACTGAAGCTTTCTTT. It is translated as CSVMNTEAFF.

This clone was recorded a few times. The V and J genes are TRBV9 and TRBJ2-3, with 12 nucleotides matching TRBD2. After removal of 4 bases from V and 6 bases from J, the junction contained 9 bases not matched to a gene. The germline CDR1 and CDR2 sequences are SGDLS and YYNGEE. The CDR3 covers 16 residues. The CDR3 loop is CASSPRTSGMQDTQYF. In nucleotides, the CDR3 is TGTGCCAGCAGCCCTCGGACTAGCGGGATGCAGGATACGCAGTATTTT.

This chain connects TRBV2 to TRBJ1-4; 9 positions agree with TRBD1. The V gene end was trimmed by 7 bases and the J gene end by 4 bases; junction bases not matched to a gene: 7. The CDR3 length is 15 residues. CDR1 and CDR2 from the germline V gene are SNHLY and FYNNEI. CDR3 coding DNA: TGTGCCAGCAAGGAACAGGGGGCTCGTAATGAAAAACTGTTTTTT. This sequence encodes CASKEQGARNEKLFF.

The V call is TRBV7-3, the J call TRBJ2-3; 11 bases fit TRBD2. The CDR3 runs 19 residues. V gave up 4 bases and J gave up 3 bases; unmatched junction bases: 15. The germline V gene encodes CDR1 SGHTA and CDR2 FQGTGA. CDR3: CASSSLPGTSGSRTDTQYF. As DNA, the CDR3 is TGTGCCAGCAGCTCTCTCCCAGGAACTAGCGGGAGTAGAACAGATACGCAGTATTTT.

This clone was seen more than once but under ten times. The chain uses TRBV6-1 and TRBJ1-2; 8 bases agree with TRBD1. The germline CDR1 and CDR2 sequences are MNHNS and SASEGT. The CDR3 runs to 15 residues. Unmatched junction bases numbered 8, after V lost 5 bases and J lost 3 bases. CDR3 in DNA: TGTGCCAGCAGTACCAAGGACAGGGCCTACTATGGCTACACCTTC. It yields the protein CASSTKDRAYYGYTF.

CDR3 coding DNA: TGTGCCAGCAGCCCCCGGTCAGGGGTCACCTACGAGCAGTACTTC. This sequence encodes CASSPRSGVTYEQYF. V usage is TRBV7-2 and J usage is TRBJ2-7; D perhaps matches TRBD1 (6 bases). The germline V and J ends were trimmed by 5 bases and 2 bases, with 16 bases remaining between them. Germline loops: CDR1 SGHTA, CDR2 FQGNSA. CDR3 length: 15 amino acids.

The V gene is TRBV29-1, the J gene TRBJ1-2; 10 bases fit TRBD1. Per germline, CDR1 SQVTM and CDR2 ANQGSEA. The J segment lost 4 bases and the V segment lost 6 bases, leaving 8 bases of the junction unmatched. This CDR3 contains 14 residues. The CDR3 here is CSVADRGRGYGYTF. CDR3 in DNA: TGCAGCGTGGCAGACAGGGGGCGAGGCTATGGCTACACCTTC.

The table lists this clone with a count of one. The chain combines TRBV5-4 with TRBJ2-7; possibly TRBD1 for D (6 bases). Germline V gene data show CDR1 as SGHNT and CDR2 as YYREEE (reference sequence). The CDR3 spans 14 residues. Trimming took off 4 bases at V and 3 bases at J, with 14 bases between the two ends. CDR3 sequence: CASSPGQSFYEQYF. In nucleotides, the CDR3 is TGTGCCAGCAGCCCGGGACAAAGCTTCTACGAGCAGTACTTC.

This clone was picked up one time. This chain connects TRBV7-3 to TRBJ1-2, with D perhaps matching TRBD1 (5 bases). The germline V and J ends were trimmed by 5 bases and 4 bases, with 14 bases remaining between them. Germline V lookup: CDR1 SGHTA, CDR2 FQGTGA. The CDR3 is 14 residues long. The CDR3 region has the DNA TGTGCCAGCAGCCCGTCTAGGGGAAGCTATGGCTACACCTTC. It yields the protein CASSPSRGSYGYTF.

The chain has TRBV2 and TRBJ1-1, with 9 bases that match TRBD1. This CDR3 is built from 15 residues. The V gene end was trimmed by 5 bases and the J gene end by 1 base; junction bases not matched to a gene: 5. Germline loops: CDR1 SNHLY, CDR2 FYNNEI. The CDR3 is CASSREGQGNTEAFF. The CDR3 nucleotides are TGTGCCAGCAGTAGAGAGGGACAGGGGAACACTGAAGCTTTCTTT.

This clone was seen more than once but under ten times. The rearrangement uses TRBV7-9 and TRBJ2-2; D uncertain. The CDR3 runs to 13 residues. Germline V CDR1 and CDR2: SEHNR, FQNEAQ (reference sequence). Trimming stripped 1 base from V and 4 bases from J, with 4 bases between. The CDR3 loop reads CASSLDRTGELFF. The CDR3 DNA sequence: TGTGCCAGCAGCTTAGATCGCACCGGGGAGCTGTTTTTT. The entire variable domain, with the rest obtained from reference TRBV7-9 and TRBJ2-2, is as follows: DTGVSQNPRHKITKRGQNVTFRCDPISEHNRLYWYRQTLGQGPEFLTYFQNEAQLEKSRLLSDRFSAERPKGSFSTLEIQRTEQGDSAMYLCASSLDRTGELFFGEGSRLTVL.

The table lists this clone with a count of one. This rearrangement joins TRBV29-1 to TRBJ2-2; no definite D call. This CDR3 spans 12 amino acids. The V gene lost 3 bases and the J gene lost 6 bases, with 8 bases spanning the gap. CDR1 is SQVTM and CDR2 is ANQGSEA in the germline V gene. The DNA for the CDR3 is TGCAGCGTTGACAGGCAGTCCGGGGAGCTGTTTTTT. This gives the protein CSVDRQSGELFF.